Each of the 5 T cell receptor beta chains below was sequenced from the same sample in a study of control samples from healthy donors and cancer patients. Method: immunoSEQ multiplex PCR; TCRdb's copy keeps in-frame clones and lacks some. The repertoire holds 120,000 or so clones, with 80% to 90% as singletons. The sequenced sample was blood. These receptors all stem from a man in his sixties in good health.

This rearrangement joins TRBV21-1 to TRBJ2-7. TRBV21-1 is tagged as a pseudogene. The CDR3 consists of 17 residues. The CDR3 nucleotides read TGTGCCAGCAGCAAAGAGGTTTACCGCCGCCACTCCTACGAGCAGTACTTC. It yields the protein CASSKEVYRRHSYEQYF.

The chain is built from TRBV5-8 and TRBJ2-3; the match to TRBD1 covers 7 bases. V lost 4 bases and J lost 6; bases outside the gene matches: 11. The germline CDR1 and CDR2 sequences are SGHTS and YDEGEE. The length of the CDR3 is 15 residues. The CDR3 nucleotides read TGTGCCAGCAGCGAGTTTAACAGGGGTAGGGATACGCAGTATTTT. Translating it yields CASSEFNRGRDTQYF.

The chain recombines TRBV2 with TRBJ2-2, with unresolved D. The germline V and J ends were trimmed by 3 bases and 7 bases, with 9 bases remaining between them. Germline CDR1 reads SNHLY; CDR2 reads FYNNEI. The CDR3 loop spans 13 amino acids. The CDR3 DNA sequence: TGTGCCAGCAGTGAGTTTGTCGGCGGGGAGCTGTTTTTT. It codes for CASSEFVGGELFF.

The chain carries TRBV6-5 and TRBJ1-2; 8 bases are shared with TRBD1. V gave up 7 bases and J gave up 2 bases; unmatched junction bases: 3. Germline V CDR1 and CDR2: MNHEY, SVGAGI. The CDR3 has 13 amino acids. The chain's CDR3 is CASTTGANYGYTF. For the CDR3, the DNA is TGTGCCAGCACGACAGGGGCAAACTATGGCTACACCTTC.

V is TRBV5-1 and J is TRBJ1-2; D is undetermined. The CDR3 contains 14 residues. Looked up from germline, CDR1 is SGHRS and CDR2 is YFSETQ. With 3 bases removed from V and 4 bases from J, the gap between germline ends came to 13 bases. The CDR3 region is CASSSSVGSYGYTF. For the CDR3, the DNA is TGCGCCAGCAGCTCCTCGGTGGGCAGCTATGGCTACACCTTC. Full variable domain (outside the CDR3, taken from reference TRBV5-1 and TRBJ1-2): KAGVTQTPRYLIKTRGQQVTLSCSPISGHRSVSWYQQTPGQGLQFLFEYFSETQRNKGNFPGRFSGRQFSNSRSEMNVSTLELGDSALYLCASSSSVGSYGYTFGSGTRLTVV.